One and the same sample provided the 8 T cell receptor beta chains below, sequenced in a study of blood T cell repertoires in COVID-19. The table came from immunoSEQ multiplex PCR; TCRdb's copy has only in-frame clones and leaves some out. The sample records some 350,000 clones, roughly 90% being singletons. The sample was peripheral blood. The receptors come from a woman between 70 and 85 years old with COVID-19, enrolled during active disease.

The chain carries TRBV3-1 (or the pseudogene TRBV3-2) and TRBJ2-1; tentative D call: TRBD2 (5 bases). Deletions cut 4 bases from V and 2 bases from J, with 18 bases between. Germline lookup yields CDR1 LGHDT and CDR2 YNNKEL (reference sequence). There are 17 residues in the CDR3. The DNA of the CDR3 is TGTGCCAGCAGCCCCCGCGGGCTAGCTCTACCCTACAATGAGCAGTTCTTC. Translating it yields CASSPRGLALPYNEQFF.

On this clone itself: Other nucleotide sequences in the sample specify the same CDR3. The V and J genes are TRBV28 and TRBJ1-5, with 9 bases matching TRBD1. Losses at the gene ends were 6 bases for V and 4 bases for J; bases not matched to a gene: 4. The CDR3 is 14 amino acids. CDR1 is MDHEN, CDR2 SYDVKM, per germline. CDR3 amino acids: CASSLGQGNQPQHF. In nucleotides, the CDR3 is TGTGCCAGCAGCCTTGGACAGGGGAATCAGCCCCAGCATTTT.

The gene calls are TRBV7-9 and TRBJ1-2; the D is unclear. This CDR3 has 15 residues. The V end lost 1 base, the J end lost 8 bases, and 17 bases lay between the germline ends. The V gene's germline CDR1 is SEHNR and CDR2 FQNEAQ (reference sequence). CDR3 coding DNA: TGTGCCAGCAGCTTAGATTGGGTCGAGGCCTACGGCTACACCTTC. Translation: CASSLDWVEAYGYTF.

The chain carries TRBV5-1 and TRBJ2-5, with 9 positions matching TRBD1. With 5 bases clipped from V and 5 bases from J, the junction kept 10 bases outside the gene matches. The CDR3 runs to 15 residues. The germline CDR1 and CDR2 sequences are SGHRS and YFSETQ. The CDR3 DNA is TGCGCCAGCAGTCCCGGACAGGGGAGAGGTGAGACCCAGTACTTC. Its translation is CASSPGQGRGETQYF.

The rearrangement links TRBV10-3 to TRBJ1-1; possible D gene TRBD1, 6 bases. Trimming pared 3 bases from V and 5 bases from J, leaving 16 bases between. This CDR3 is 15 amino acids long. Germline V lookup: CDR1 ENHRY, CDR2 SYGVKD. The CDR3 here is CAISDREGVRTEAFF. For the CDR3, the DNA is TGTGCCATCAGTGATAGAGAGGGGGTACGAACTGAAGCTTTCTTT.

This clone appeared a single time. The rearrangement links TRBV6-5 to TRBJ2-7; tentatively, D is TRBD1 (5 bases). V was pared by 2 bases and J by 3 bases, with 14 bases between. This CDR3 comprises 15 residues. Germline values: CDR1 MNHEY, CDR2 SVGAGI. The CDR3 nucleotides are TGTGCCAGCAGTTACACATGGCAGGGTGGCTACGAGCAGTACTTC. Residues: CASSYTWQGGYEQYF.

The chain has TRBV2 and TRBJ2-7; 7 positions match TRBD1. After removal of 2 bases from V and 0 bases from J, the junction contained 1 base not matched to a gene. Germline V CDR1 and CDR2: SNHLY, FYNNEI. This CDR3 spans 14 amino acids. DNA of the CDR3: TGTGCCAGCAGTGAATGGGACAGCTCCTACGAGCAGTACTTC. This sequence encodes CASSEWDSSYEQYF.

This clone was seen a few times. V gene TRBV27 combines with J gene TRBJ1-1; 7 bases line up with TRBD1. Germline CDR1 MNHEY, CDR2 SMNVEV (reference sequence). The CDR3 totals 14 residues. J was trimmed by 3 bases and V by 6 bases; bases with no gene match: 7. DNA of the CDR3: TGTGCCAGCAGATACAGGGGTGTTCACACTGAAGCTTTCTTT. Residues: CASRYRGVHTEAFF.